This TCR beta chain came from a study of T cells after yellow fever vaccination. Study summary: Low-cell-number fractions underwent preparation using SMART-Seq v4 Ultra Low Input. Findings and caveats of the study: Once the booster was given, most primary-vaccination clones reappeared, at 95% to 98% for CD4 and roughly 91% for CD8.

J gave up 6 bases and V 6 bases, and 16 bases lay outside the gene matches. The CDR3 totals 17 residues. Conversion of TCR transcripts into cDNA relied on 5'RACE template switching, which added a universal primer site and UMIs. Each CDR3 protein is one row after TCRdb ran MiXCR on the 5' RACE reads. The profile shows some 99,000 distinct CDR3 sequences, roughly 6% of them singletons. Details on this clonotype: What it binds is not known.

The specimen comprised CD8+ T cells sorted from PBMCs, sampled 10 days after the yellow fever booster vaccination. V is TRBV12-3 or TRBV12-4 and J is TRBJ2-1; 8 nucleotides agree with TRBD2. The receptor was derived from a man aged 18-30 years who received the YFV17D yellow fever vaccine. CDR3 coding DNA: TGTGCCAGCAGGCTTACGCCAGGGGCGGGGGGCCCCAATGAGCAGTTCTTC. This sequence encodes CASRLTPGAGGPNEQFF.